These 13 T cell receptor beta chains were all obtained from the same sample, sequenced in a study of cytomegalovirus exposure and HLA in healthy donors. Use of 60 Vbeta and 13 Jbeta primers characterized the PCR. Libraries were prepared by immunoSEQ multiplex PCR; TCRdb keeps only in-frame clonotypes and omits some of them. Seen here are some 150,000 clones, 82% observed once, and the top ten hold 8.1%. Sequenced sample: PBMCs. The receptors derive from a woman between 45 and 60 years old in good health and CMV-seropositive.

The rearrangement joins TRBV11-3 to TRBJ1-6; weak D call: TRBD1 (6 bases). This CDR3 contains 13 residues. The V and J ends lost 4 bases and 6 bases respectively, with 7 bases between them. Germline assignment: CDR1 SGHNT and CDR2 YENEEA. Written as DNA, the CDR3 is TGTGCCAGCAGCTCCAGGGGTAATTCACCCCTCCACTTT. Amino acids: CASSSRGNSPLHF.

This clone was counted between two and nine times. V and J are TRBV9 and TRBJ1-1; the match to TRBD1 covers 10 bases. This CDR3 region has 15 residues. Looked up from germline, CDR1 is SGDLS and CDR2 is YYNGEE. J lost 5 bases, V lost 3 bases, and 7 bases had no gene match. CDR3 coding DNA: TGTGCCAGCAGCGCGATCCCGGGACAGGGGACTGAAGCTTTCTTT. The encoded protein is CASSAIPGQGTEAFF. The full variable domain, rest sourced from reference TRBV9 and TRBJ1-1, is DSGVTQTPKHLITATGQRVTLRCSPRSGDLSVYWYQQSLDQGLQFLIQYYNGEERAKGNILERFSAQQFPDLHSELNLSSLELGDSALYFCASSAIPGQGTEAFFGQGTRLTVV.

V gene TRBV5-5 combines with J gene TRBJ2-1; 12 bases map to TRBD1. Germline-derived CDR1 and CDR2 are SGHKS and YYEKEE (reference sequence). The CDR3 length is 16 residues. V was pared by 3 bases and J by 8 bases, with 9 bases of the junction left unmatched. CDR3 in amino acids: CASSSTPGQGADEQFF. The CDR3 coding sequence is TGTGCCAGCAGCTCTACTCCGGGACAGGGGGCCGATGAGCAGTTCTTC.

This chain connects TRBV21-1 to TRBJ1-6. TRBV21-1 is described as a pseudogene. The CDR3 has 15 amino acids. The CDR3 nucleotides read TGTGCCAGCACCGGGAACTGGATACGCAATTCACCCCTCCACTTT. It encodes CASTGNWIRNSPLHF.

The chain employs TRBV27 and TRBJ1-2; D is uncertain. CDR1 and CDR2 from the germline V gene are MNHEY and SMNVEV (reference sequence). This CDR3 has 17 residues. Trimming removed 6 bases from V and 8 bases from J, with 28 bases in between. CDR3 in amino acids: CASRASGDRYDWQGYTF. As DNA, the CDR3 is TGTGCCAGCAGGGCCAGCGGGGATCGTTATGACTGGCAGGGCTACACCTTC.

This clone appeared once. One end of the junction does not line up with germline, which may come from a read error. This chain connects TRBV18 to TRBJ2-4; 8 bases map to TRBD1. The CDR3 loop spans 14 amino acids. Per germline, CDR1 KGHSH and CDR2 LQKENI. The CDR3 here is CASSSTGAGNSQYF. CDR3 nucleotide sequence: TGTGCCAGCTCATCGACAGGGGCCGGCAACAGTCAGTACTTC.

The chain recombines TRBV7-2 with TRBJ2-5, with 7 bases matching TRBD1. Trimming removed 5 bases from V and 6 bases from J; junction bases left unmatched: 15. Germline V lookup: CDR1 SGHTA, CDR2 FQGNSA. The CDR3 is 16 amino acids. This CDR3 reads CASSPGGGGIGKTQYF. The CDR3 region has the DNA TGTGCCAGCAGCCCAGGGGGTGGTGGGATCGGGAAGACCCAGTACTTC.

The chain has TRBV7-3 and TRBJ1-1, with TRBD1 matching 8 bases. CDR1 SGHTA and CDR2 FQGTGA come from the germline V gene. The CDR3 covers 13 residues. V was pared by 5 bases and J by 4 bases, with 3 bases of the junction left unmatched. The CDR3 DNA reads TGTGCCAGCAGCCCCGGACAGGGCACTGAAGCTTTCTTT. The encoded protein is CASSPGQGTEAFF.

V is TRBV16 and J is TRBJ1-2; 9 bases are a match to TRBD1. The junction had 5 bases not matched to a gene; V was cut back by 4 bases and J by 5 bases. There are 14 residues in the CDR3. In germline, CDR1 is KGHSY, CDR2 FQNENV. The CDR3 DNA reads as TGTGCCAGCAGCCCGGGACAGGGATATTATGGCTACACCTTC. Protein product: CASSPGQGYYGYTF. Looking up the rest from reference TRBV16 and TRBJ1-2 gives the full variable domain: GEEVAQTPKHLVRGEGQKAKLYCAPIKGHSYVFWYQQVLKNEFKFLISFQNENVFDETGMPKERFSAKCLPNSPCSLEIQATKLEDSAVYFCASSPGQGYYGYTFGSGTRLTVV.

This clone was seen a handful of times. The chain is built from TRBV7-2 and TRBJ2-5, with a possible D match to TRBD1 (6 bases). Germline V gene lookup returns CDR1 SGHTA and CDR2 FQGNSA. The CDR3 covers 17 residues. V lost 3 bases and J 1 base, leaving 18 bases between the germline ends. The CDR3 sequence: CASSFGGTRYPQETQYF. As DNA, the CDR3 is TGTGCCAGCAGCTTTGGGGGCACGAGATACCCCCAAGAGACCCAGTACTTC.

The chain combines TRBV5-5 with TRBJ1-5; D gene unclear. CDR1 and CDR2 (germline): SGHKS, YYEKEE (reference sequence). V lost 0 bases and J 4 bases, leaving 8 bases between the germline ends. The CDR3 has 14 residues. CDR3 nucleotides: TGTGCCAGCAGCTTGGGAGGTTGGAATCAGCCCCAGCATTTT. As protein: CASSLGGWNQPQHF.

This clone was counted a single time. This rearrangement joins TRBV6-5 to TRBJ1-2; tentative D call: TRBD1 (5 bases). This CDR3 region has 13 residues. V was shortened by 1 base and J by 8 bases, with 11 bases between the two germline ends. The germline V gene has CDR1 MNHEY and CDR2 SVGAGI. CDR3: CASSYWQGKGYTF. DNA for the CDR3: TGTGCCAGCAGTTACTGGCAGGGTAAAGGCTACACCTTC.

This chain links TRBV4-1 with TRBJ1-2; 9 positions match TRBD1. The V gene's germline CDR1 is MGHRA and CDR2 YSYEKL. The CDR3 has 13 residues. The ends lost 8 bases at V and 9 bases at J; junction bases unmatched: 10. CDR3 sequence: CASSWTGEFSYTF. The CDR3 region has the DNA TGCGCCAGCTCCTGGACAGGGGAATTTAGCTACACCTTC.